This TCR beta chain came from a study of blood T cell repertoires in COVID-19. Study-level background: Nucleic acid was either cDNA or gDNA, and it came from T cells, B-cell-depleted T cells, or PBMCs.

V was clipped by 7 bases and J by 3 bases, with 16 bases between them. Germline V gene lookup returns CDR1 GTSNPN and CDR2 SVGIG (reference sequence). This CDR3 spans 14 amino acids. Per the original data handling: Reference gene primer amplification in the assay estimated nucleated cell counts. Here immunoSEQ multiplex PCR was the method, and the copy in TCRdb shows in-frame clones only, minus some. V, J and clone size are those of that table, while D and trimming were read from the DNA. Among approximately 170,000 clones listed, roughly nine tenths were seen once. J is TRBJ1-3 and V is TRBV30; no clear D gene. This TCR derives from a man under 40 with acute or convalescent COVID-19. Specimen: peripheral blood. The CDR3 nucleotides are TGTGCCTATTCAGACAACTTTCGTGGAAACACCATATATTTT. This translates into CAYSDNFRGNTIYF. Full variable domain (outside the CDR3, taken from reference TRBV30 and TRBJ1-3): SQTIHQWPATLVQPVGSPLSLECTVEGTSNPNLYWYRQAAGRGLQLLFYSVGIGQISSEVPQNLSASRPQDRQFILSSKKLLLSDSGFYLCAYSDNFRGNTIYFGEGSWLTVV.